These 25 T cell receptor beta chains originate from one sample sequenced in a study of T-cell reconstitution after alpha-beta-depleted transplantation in children. The TCRbeta library was prepared with unique molecular identifiers. TCRdb itself ran the PCR reads through MiXCR, one entry per CDR3 protein. The sample records hundreds of thousands of distinct CDR3 sequences, approximately 11% being singletons. Sequenced here: PBMCs, sampled before TCRalphabeta/CD19-depleted stem cell transplant. These TCRs come from a child under three years old with acute myeloid leukemia, due to receive a stem cell transplant.

The chain links TRBV5-3 to TRBJ2-1; tentative D call: TRBD2 (6 bases). TRBV5-3 is flagged as an ORF with uncertain function. The CDR3 has 14 amino acids. Trimming left V 8 bases short and J 2 bases short, with 14 bases between. CDR3 sequence reads: CARAPGGPYNEQFF. In nucleotides, the CDR3 is TGTGCCAGGGCCCCCGGGGGTCCCTACAATGAGCAGTTCTTC.

This clonotype was counted many times. CDR3: CASSFDRVGDIQYF. DNA of the CDR3: TGCGCCAGCAGCTTCGACAGGGTTGGGGACATTCAGTACTTC. The J gene is TRBJ2-4, the V gene TRBV5-1; 7 bases fit TRBD1. This CDR3 region has 14 residues. Losses at the gene ends were 2 bases for V and 8 bases for J; bases not matched to a gene: 7. Germline CDR1 and CDR2: SGHRS and YFSETQ.

This clonotype has a count of ten or more. The CDR3 spells CASRSGTSGAGEQYF. Written as DNA, the CDR3 is TGTGCCAGCAGATCCGGGACTAGCGGAGCGGGGGAGCAGTACTTC. The rearrangement uses TRBV6-2 or TRBV6-3 and TRBJ2-7; 11 positions agree with TRBD2. Germline V gene sequence: CDR1 MNHEY, CDR2 SVGEGT. The CDR3 runs 15 residues. V lost 6 bases and J lost 7; bases outside the gene matches: 11.

This clonotype has a count of ten or more. This sequence joins TRBV29-1 and TRBJ2-3, with a possible D match to TRBD2 (5 bases). The CDR3 totals 15 residues. CDR1 is SQVTM and CDR2 is ANQGSEA in the germline V gene. V was cut by 6 bases and J by 4 bases, with 20 bases left in between. Here the CDR3 DNA reads TGCAGCGTGGCAATGGACTCGTTTGGGGCAGATACGCAGTATTTT. Protein: CSVAMDSFGADTQYF.

The V gene is TRBV14, the J gene TRBJ2-1; 9 nucleotides align to TRBD1. Germline V gives CDR1 SGHDN, CDR2 FVKESK. The CDR3 totals 14 residues. V lost 6 bases and J lost 5; bases outside the gene matches: 5. The CDR3 DNA follows: TGTGCCAGCAGGGGACAGGGTCGCAACAATGAGCAGTTCTTC. Protein product: CASRGQGRNNEQFF.

This chain's CDR3 is CASSPGLAGTNNEQFF. The CDR3 nucleotides read TGTGCCAGCAGCCCCGGACTAGCGGGAACGAACAATGAGCAGTTCTTC. This chain joins TRBV7-7 and TRBJ2-1; TRBD2 matches at 12 bases. Germline V gives CDR1 SSHAT, CDR2 FNYEAQ (reference sequence). J was trimmed by 5 bases and V by 5 bases; bases with no gene match: 7. The CDR3 spans 16 residues.

This clonotype appeared many times. This chain uses TRBV10-1 with TRBJ2-2; perhaps TRBD2 as D (7 bases). The CDR3 spans 14 residues. The germline V gene has CDR1 WNHNN and CDR2 SYGVQD (reference sequence). Trimming cost V 2 bases and J 6 bases, with 10 bases left between them. In DNA, the CDR3 is TGCGCCAGCAGTGAGGGGGGGGCAGCCGGGGAGCTGTTTTTT. Protein: CASSEGGAAGELFF.

This clonotype has more than one count but fewer than ten. The chain links TRBV5-1 to TRBJ1-1; D is possibly TRBD1 (6 bases). V was shortened by 2 bases and J by 11 bases, with 16 bases between the two germline ends. In germline, CDR1 is SGHRS, CDR2 YFSETQ. The CDR3 is 13 amino acids. In DNA form, the CDR3 reads TGCGCCAGCAGCTTTAACCGGGGCCAGGGGGCTTTCTTT. The encoded protein is CASSFNRGQGAFF.

About this clonotype itself: Compared with germline, one end of the junction differs, possibly owing to a read error. The rearrangement links TRBV6-2 or TRBV6-3 to TRBJ1-2, with 8 bases that match TRBD1. CDR1 and CDR2 from the germline V gene are MNHEY and SVGEGT. The CDR3 spans 14 residues. The CDR3 nucleotides are TGTGCCAGCAGTTATTACGACAGGGGAGGAGGCTGCACCTTC. Its translation: CASSYYDRGGGCTF.

This clonotype was detected ten times or more. The chain links TRBV5-1 to TRBJ2-7, with TRBD2 identical over 11 bases. Trimming at V came to 0 bases and at J to 5 bases, leaving 4 bases not matched to a gene. The CDR3 has 15 residues. Per germline, CDR1 SGHRS and CDR2 YFSETQ. The DNA of the CDR3 is TGCGCCAGCAGCTTGGCGGGACTAGCGGCAGACGAGCAGTACTTC. This encodes CASSLAGLAADEQYF.

This clonotype was detected many times. CDR3 nucleotide sequence: TGTGCCAGCAGCCCCAAGGCGGGACTAGCGGGGATCTACAATGAGCAGTTCTTC. Encoded protein: CASSPKAGLAGIYNEQFF. The chain joins TRBV5-6 to TRBJ2-1, with 13 bases aligning to TRBD2. Trimming cost V 4 bases and J 3 bases; bases outside gene matches: 10. The germline gives CDR1 SGHDT, CDR2 YYEEEE. CDR3 length: 18 residues.

Turning to this clonotype: A much larger clonotype is one base distant, so this may be a read error. The gene calls are TRBV6-2 or TRBV6-3 and TRBJ2-3, with a tentative D call TRBD1 (6 bases). Trimming pared 8 bases from V and 4 bases from J, leaving 10 bases between. The CDR3 loop spans 12 amino acids. Looked up from germline, CDR1 is MNHEY and CDR2 is SVGEGT. The CDR3, as DNA: TGTGCCAGCTCAGGGGCCTCAGATACGCAGTATTTT. This sequence encodes CASSGASDTQYF.

This clonotype was counted many times. The genes are TRBV2 and TRBJ1-1; D is uncertain. CDR1 is SNHLY and CDR2 is FYNNEI in the germline V gene. This CDR3 region has 11 residues. Written as DNA, the CDR3 is TGTGCAAAACAAGTGAACACTGAAGCTTTCTTT. This encodes CAKQVNTEAFF.

The sample holds many counts of this clonotype. The CDR3 is CASSLEGESGYTF. The CDR3 nucleotides read TGCGCCAGCAGCTTGGAGGGGGAGAGTGGCTACACCTTC. V and J are TRBV5-1 and TRBJ1-2; a weak D match, TRBD1 (6 bases). The germline V gene encodes CDR1 SGHRS and CDR2 YFSETQ. This CDR3 has 13 residues. V lost 0 bases to trimming and J lost 7 bases, with 10 bases between them.

This clonotype was recorded at least ten times. This rearrangement joins TRBV3-1 to TRBJ2-7; TRBD2 agrees at 14 bases. Germline V gene sequence: CDR1 LGHDT, CDR2 YNNKEL (reference sequence). The CDR3 runs to 19 residues. Trimming cost V 0 bases and J 5 bases; bases outside gene matches: 12. This CDR3 is CASSQDRSGTSGRRNEQYF. In nucleotides, the CDR3 is TGTGCCAGCAGCCAAGATAGGTCCGGGACTAGCGGGAGAAGAAACGAGCAGTACTTC.

This clonotype showed up just a few times. V is TRBV19 and J is TRBJ2-2; TRBD2 matches at 8 bases. The germline V gene encodes CDR1 LNHDA and CDR2 SQIVND (reference sequence). The CDR3 has 15 residues. With 6 bases clipped from V and 1 base from J, the junction kept 4 bases outside the gene matches. CDR3 region: CASRRGALNTGELFF. The CDR3 DNA follows: TGTGCCAGTAGGCGGGGGGCGCTGAACACCGGGGAGCTGTTTTTT. Looking up the rest from reference TRBV19 and TRBJ2-2 gives the full variable domain: DGGITQSPKYLFRKEGQNVTLSCEQNLNHDAMYWYRQDPGQGLRLIYYSQIVNDFQKGDIAEGYSVSREKKESFPLTVTSAQKNPTAFYLCASRRGALNTGELFFGEGSRLTVL.

This clonotype appeared many times. The chain joins TRBV24-1 to TRBJ1-2, with D perhaps TRBD1 (6 bases). The CDR3 totals 17 residues. Per the germline V gene, CDR1 is KGHDR and CDR2 is SFDVKD. V was clipped by 3 bases and J by 4 bases, with 20 bases between them. The CDR3 bases are TGTGCCACCAGTGATGGAGGAGGAACAGGGATGACCTATGGCTACACCTTC. Residues: CATSDGGGTGMTYGYTF.

Many counts were recorded for this clonotype. This chain joins TRBV4-1 and TRBJ1-3, with TRBD1 as a possible D gene (5 bases). Looked up from germline, CDR1 is MGHRA and CDR2 is YSYEKL. The V and J ends lost 4 bases and 0 bases respectively, with 13 bases between them. CDR3 length: 16 amino acids. The CDR3 sequence: CASSRRQSYSGNTIYF. CDR3 coding DNA: TGCGCCAGCAGCCGAAGACAGTCGTACTCTGGAAACACCATATATTTT.

The chain links TRBV7-3 to TRBJ2-3; no clear D gene. V dropped 1 base and J dropped 2 bases, with 10 bases sitting between them. The CDR3 contains 15 residues. Germline V lookup: CDR1 SGHTA, CDR2 FQGTGA. CDR3 in amino acids: CASSLKGTFTDTQYF. The CDR3 coding sequence is TGTGCCAGCAGCTTAAAGGGAACATTCACAGATACGCAGTATTTT.

This clonotype has a count of ten or more. V usage is TRBV28 and J usage is TRBJ1-1, with unresolved D. Trimming took off 5 bases at V and 6 bases at J, with 13 bases between the two ends. This CDR3 has 13 residues. Germline values: CDR1 MDHEN, CDR2 SYDVKM. CDR3 sequence reads: CASSLGRWSEAFF. CDR3 nucleotide sequence: TGTGCCAGCAGTCTAGGTCGTTGGTCTGAAGCTTTCTTT.

This clonotype was seen at least ten times. The rearrangement links TRBV5-1 to TRBJ2-7; D call uncertain. CDR1 and CDR2 (germline): SGHRS, YFSETQ. V was pared by 4 bases and J by 4 bases, with 6 bases between. The CDR3 runs to 11 residues. CDR3 DNA: TGCGCCAGCAGCGACAAATACGAGCAGTACTTC. Its translation: CASSDKYEQYF.

With respect to this clonotype: Possible read error: a much larger clone is one base away. Because the CDR3 is missing its conserved closing phenylalanine or tryptophan, this is likely a read error. The rearrangement joins TRBV28 to TRBJ2-7; 12 bases agree with TRBD2. Germline V lookup: CDR1 MDHEN, CDR2 SYDVKM. J lost 0 bases, V lost 2 bases, and 8 bases had no gene match. The CDR3 contains 18 residues. The CDR3 DNA reads TGTGCCAGCAGTTTACGGAGGACTAGCGGGATCAACTCCTACGAGCAGTACTTG. It encodes CASSLRRTSGINSYEQYL.

This clonotype was seen at least ten times. The CDR3 DNA reads TGCGCCAGCAGCTTGGAGGGCAATGGCTACACCTTC. It yields the protein CASSLEGNGYTF. The chain carries TRBV5-1 and TRBJ1-2; D is unresolved. Deletions cut 0 bases from V and 6 bases from J, with 6 bases between. Germline CDR1 reads SGHRS; CDR2 reads YFSETQ. This CDR3 has 12 residues.

This clonotype was observed many times. The genes are TRBV5-1 and TRBJ2-7, with 9 bases identical to TRBD1. V shed 5 bases and J 6 bases; nucleotides not matched to a gene: 12. Germline CDR1 SGHRS, CDR2 YFSETQ. CDR3 length: 15 amino acids. The CDR3 DNA is TGCGCCAGCAGAGGAACGGGACAGGGTTCTTTCGAGCAGTACTTC. As protein: CASRGTGQGSFEQYF.

This clonotype was seen at least ten times. The rearrangement links TRBV28 to TRBJ1-1; TRBD1 agrees at 11 bases. Germline CDR1 and CDR2: MDHEN and SYDVKM. J lost 0 bases, V lost 8 bases, and 5 bases had no gene match. The CDR3 has 15 residues. CDR3: CASGGQGAVNTEAFF. Here the CDR3 DNA reads TGTGCCAGCGGAGGACAGGGGGCCGTGAACACTGAAGCTTTCTTT.